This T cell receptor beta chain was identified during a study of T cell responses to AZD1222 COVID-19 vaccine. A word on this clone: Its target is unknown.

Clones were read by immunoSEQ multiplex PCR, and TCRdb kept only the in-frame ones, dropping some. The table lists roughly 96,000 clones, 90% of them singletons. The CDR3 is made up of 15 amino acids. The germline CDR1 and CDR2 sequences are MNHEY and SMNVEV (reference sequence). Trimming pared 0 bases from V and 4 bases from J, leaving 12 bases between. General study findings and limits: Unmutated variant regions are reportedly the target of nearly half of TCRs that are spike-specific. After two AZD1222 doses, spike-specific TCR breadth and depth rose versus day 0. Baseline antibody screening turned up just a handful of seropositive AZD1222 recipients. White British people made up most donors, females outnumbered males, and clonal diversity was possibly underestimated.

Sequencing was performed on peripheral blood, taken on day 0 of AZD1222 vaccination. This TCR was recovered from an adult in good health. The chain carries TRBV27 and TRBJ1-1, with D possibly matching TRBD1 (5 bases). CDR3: CASSLSDKAVTEAFF. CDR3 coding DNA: TGTGCCAGCAGTTTATCGGACAAGGCTGTCACTGAAGCTTTCTTT.